This T cell receptor beta chain derives from a study of blood T cell repertoires in COVID-19. Study-level background: From T cells, B-cell-depleted T cells, or PBMCs came the material, which was cDNA or gDNA.

Profiling relied on immunoSEQ multiplex PCR, and the TCRdb table lists in-frame clones only, not all of them. This repertoire shows about 89,000 clones, around 90% found once; its top ten account for around 2.3%. The V end lost 6 bases, the J end lost 2 bases, and 20 bases lay between the germline ends. CDR3 length: 17 residues. The V gene's germline CDR1 is LNHDA and CDR2 SQIVND (reference sequence). The chain carries TRBV19 and TRBJ1-3, with D hard to call. The sequenced sample was peripheral blood. The receptor comes from a human donor with active COVID-19. The donor label of this sample is uncertain. DNA for the CDR3: TGTGCCAGTAGCCCCGCGGGCATCGCCGAGGCTGGAAACACCATATATTTT. Protein: CASSPAGIAEAGNTIYF.